This T cell receptor (beta chain) appears in the sequencing data of a study of T cell repertoires in cytomegalovirus infection. The table lists this clonotype with many counts. Its matching antigen is unknown. This CDR3 comprises 15 residues. V was cut by 2 bases and J by 9 bases, with 14 bases left in between. Germline CDR1 reads SEHNR; CDR2 reads FQNEAQ (reference sequence). TCRdb itself ran the reads through MiXCR, one entry per CDR3 protein. In the table there are 150,000 to 190,000 distinct CDR3 sequences, 20% to 25% of which are singletons. The study's findings and limits: Ex vivo responses were dominated by HLA-C-restricted CMV-specific TCR beta clonotypes.

The rearrangement links TRBV7-9 to TRBJ1-6; tentative D call: TRBD1 (6 bases). The sample taken for sequencing was PBMCs. The source of this sequence is a human donor in good health (CMV status not recorded). Some clones in this sample may be carry-over from other donors' samples. CDR3 nucleotides: TGTGCCAGCAGCTTATTACAGGGTGTCGGTTCACCCCTCCACTTT. Translating it yields CASSLLQGVGSPLHF.